This paragraph reports one T cell receptor beta chain. Its antigen is still unknown. The sample originates from a study of cytomegalovirus exposure and HLA in healthy donors. Findings and caveats of the study: CMV antigen specificity was confirmed in vitro for a few CMV-associated chains.

The PCR contained 60 Vbeta and 13 Jbeta primers. Libraries were prepared by immunoSEQ multiplex PCR; TCRdb keeps only in-frame clonotypes and omits some of them. Recorded for this sample: 65,000 to 90,000 clones. Germline V CDR1 and CDR2: MNHNS, SASEGT. Trimming removed 6 bases at V and 0 bases at J, with 12 bases between. CDR3 length equals 14 residues. The chain is built from TRBV6-1 and TRBJ2-7, with a tentative D call TRBD2 (5 bases). The sequence derives from a female donor in good health and CMV-seropositive. The material sequenced was PBMCs. The CDR3 is CASSGVWSSYEQYF. The CDR3 DNA sequence: TGTGCCAGCAGCGGGGTATGGAGCTCCTACGAGCAGTACTTC.